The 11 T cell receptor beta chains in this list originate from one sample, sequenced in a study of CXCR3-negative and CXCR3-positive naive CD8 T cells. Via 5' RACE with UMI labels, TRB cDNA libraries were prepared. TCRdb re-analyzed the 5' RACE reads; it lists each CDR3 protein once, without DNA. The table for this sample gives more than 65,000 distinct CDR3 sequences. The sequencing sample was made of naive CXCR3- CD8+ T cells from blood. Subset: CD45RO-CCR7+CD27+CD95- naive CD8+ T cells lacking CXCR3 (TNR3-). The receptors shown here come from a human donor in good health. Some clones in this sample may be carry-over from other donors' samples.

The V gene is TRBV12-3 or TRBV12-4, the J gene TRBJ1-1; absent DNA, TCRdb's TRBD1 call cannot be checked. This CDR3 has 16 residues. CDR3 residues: CASSPPGTGGNTEAFF.

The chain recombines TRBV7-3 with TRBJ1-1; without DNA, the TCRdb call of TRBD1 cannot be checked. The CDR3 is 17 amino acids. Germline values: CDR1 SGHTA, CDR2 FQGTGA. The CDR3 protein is CASSLTAPGTDITEAFF.

The CDR3 here is CASSQTRSGIKNIQYF. The chain has TRBV14 and TRBJ2-4; TCRdb's D gene call, TRBD2, goes unchecked for lack of DNA. The CDR3 totals 16 residues. Germline-derived CDR1 and CDR2 are SGHDN and FVKESK.

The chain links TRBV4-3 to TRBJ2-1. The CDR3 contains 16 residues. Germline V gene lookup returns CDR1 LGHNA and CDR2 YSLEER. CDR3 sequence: CASSQFRGSSYNEQFF.

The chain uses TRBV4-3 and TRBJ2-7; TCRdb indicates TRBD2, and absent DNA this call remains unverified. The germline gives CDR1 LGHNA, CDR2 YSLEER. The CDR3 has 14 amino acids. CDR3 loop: CASSPGLAYNEQYF.

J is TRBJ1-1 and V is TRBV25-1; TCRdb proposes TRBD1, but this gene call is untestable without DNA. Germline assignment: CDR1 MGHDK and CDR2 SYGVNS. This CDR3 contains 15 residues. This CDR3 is CASRDTGGLNAEAFF.

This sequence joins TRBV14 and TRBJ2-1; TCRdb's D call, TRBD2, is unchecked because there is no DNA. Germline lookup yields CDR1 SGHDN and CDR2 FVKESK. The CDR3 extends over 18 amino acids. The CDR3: CASSQERTSGGEYNEQFF.

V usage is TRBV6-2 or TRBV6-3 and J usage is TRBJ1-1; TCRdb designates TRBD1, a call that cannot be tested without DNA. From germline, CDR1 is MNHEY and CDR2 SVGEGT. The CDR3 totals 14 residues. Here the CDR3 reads CASSYRQENTEAFF.

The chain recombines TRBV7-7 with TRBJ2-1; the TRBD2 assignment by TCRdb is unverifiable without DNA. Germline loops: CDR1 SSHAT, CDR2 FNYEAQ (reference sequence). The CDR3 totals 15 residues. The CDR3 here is CASSLSAIAGGQQFF.

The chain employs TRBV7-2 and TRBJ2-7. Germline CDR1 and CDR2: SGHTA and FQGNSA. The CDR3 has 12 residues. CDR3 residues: CASSGINYEQYF.

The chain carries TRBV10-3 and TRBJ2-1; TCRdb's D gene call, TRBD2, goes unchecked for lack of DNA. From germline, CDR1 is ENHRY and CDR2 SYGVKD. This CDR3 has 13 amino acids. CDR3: CAITSGVDNEQFF.